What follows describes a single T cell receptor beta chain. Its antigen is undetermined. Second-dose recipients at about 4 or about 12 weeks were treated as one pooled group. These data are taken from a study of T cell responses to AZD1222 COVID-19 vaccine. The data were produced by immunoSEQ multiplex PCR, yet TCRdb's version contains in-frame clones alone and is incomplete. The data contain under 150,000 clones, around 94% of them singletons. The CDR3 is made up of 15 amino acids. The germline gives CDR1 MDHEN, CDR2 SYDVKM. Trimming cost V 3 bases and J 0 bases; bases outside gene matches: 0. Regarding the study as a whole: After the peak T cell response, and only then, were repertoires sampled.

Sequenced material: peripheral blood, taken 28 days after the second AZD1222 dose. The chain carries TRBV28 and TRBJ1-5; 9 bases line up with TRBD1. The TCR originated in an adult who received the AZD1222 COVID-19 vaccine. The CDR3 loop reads CASSLGQGSNQPQHF. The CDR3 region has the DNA TGTGCCAGCAGTTTGGGACAGGGTAGCAATCAGCCCCAGCATTTT. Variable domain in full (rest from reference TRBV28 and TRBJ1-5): DVKVTQSSRYLVKRTGEKVFLECVQDMDHENMFWYRQDPGLGLRLIYFSYDVKMKEKGDIPEGYSVSREKKERFSLILESASTNQTSMYLCASSLGQGSNQPQHFGDGTRLSIL.